A single sample gave rise to the 27 T cell receptor beta chains below, sequenced in a study of blood T cells in healthy people across ages. Primers used in a second PCR of about 6 to 11 cycles were a sample-barcoded 5' primer and a J-beta primer mix. TCRdb re-called the 5' RACE reads with MiXCR, one entry per CDR3 protein. The sample includes more than 1.4 million distinct CDR3 sequences, around 39% of them seen just once. The specimen was blood. These receptors were collected from a woman aged 18 to 35 in good health.

This clonotype came up many times. The J gene is TRBJ2-1, the V gene TRBV6-2 or TRBV6-3; maybe TRBD1 (5 bases). The CDR3 loop spans 12 amino acids. Trimming removed 0 bases at V and 8 bases at J, with 5 bases between. The germline V gene has CDR1 MNHEY and CDR2 SVGEGT. The CDR3 protein is CASSYSGDEQFF. The CDR3 DNA sequence: TGTGCCAGCAGTTACTCAGGGGATGAGCAGTTCTTC.

The chain employs TRBV2 and TRBJ2-1, with D maybe TRBD1 (5 bases). CDR1 is SNHLY and CDR2 is FYNNEI in the germline V gene. The CDR3 is 13 amino acids. The V end was cut by 4 bases, the J end by 5 bases, with 9 bases between. CDR3 DNA: TGTGCCAGCAGTGGTGGCAGGGACAATGAGCAGTTCTTC. Its protein product is CASSGGRDNEQFF.

The rearrangement uses TRBV4-1 and TRBJ2-1, with TRBD2 identical over 12 bases. Near its end, the DNA agrees better with TRBJ2-7, so the J call may be wrong. Per germline, CDR1 MGHRA and CDR2 YSYEKL. The CDR3 is 23 amino acids. The DNA of the CDR3 is TGCGCCAGCAGCCGCAGGTTTCCGCCAGGGTGGCTAGCGGGAGGGAGCTCCTACAATGAGCAGTACTTC. As protein: CASSRRFPPGWLAGGSSYNEQYF.

The table lists this clonotype with a few counts. The genes are TRBV20-1 and TRBJ1-2; D is unclear. The CDR3 totals 9 residues. CDR1 is DFQATT and CDR2 is SNEGSKA in the germline V gene (reference sequence). The CDR3 reads CRGSYGYTF. CDR3 nucleotide sequence: TGCAGGGGTAGCTATGGCTACACCTTC.

The chain combines TRBV6-1 with TRBJ2-5, with D tentatively TRBD1 (6 bases). V was clipped by 5 bases and J by 4 bases, with 14 bases between them. The CDR3 is 14 residues long. CDR1 is MNHNS and CDR2 is SASEGT in the germline V gene. CDR3 region: CASSTGSSRETQYF. The CDR3 DNA is TGTGCCAGCAGTACAGGGTCAAGCAGAGAGACCCAGTACTTC.

This clonotype was found a few times. V usage is TRBV20-1 and J usage is TRBJ2-7; perhaps TRBD1 as D (6 bases). Germline V gene data show CDR1 as DFQATT and CDR2 as SNEGSKA (reference sequence). The CDR3 totals 14 residues. Trimming left V 6 bases short and J 1 base short, with 16 bases between. The CDR3 nucleotides are TGCAGTGCCCCTGACCAGGGGAAGTCCTACGAGCAGTACTTC. Protein product: CSAPDQGKSYEQYF.

This clonotype was recorded a few times. The chain joins TRBV20-1 to TRBJ2-1; no firm D call. CDR3 length: 12 residues. Germline-derived CDR1 and CDR2 are DFQATT and SNEGSKA (reference sequence). Trimming took off 5 bases at V and 7 bases at J, with 12 bases between the two ends. CDR3 bases: TGCAGTGCTCCTATCCCCGGGAATGAGCAGTTCTTC. Protein: CSAPIPGNEQFF.

CDR3 amino acids: CASSLVLYKETQYF. DNA for the CDR3: TGTGCCAGCAGCTTAGTTCTGTACAAAGAGACCCAGTACTTC. V gene TRBV7-9 combines with J gene TRBJ2-5; unclear D gene. The CDR3 contains 14 residues. Per the germline V gene, CDR1 is SEHNR and CDR2 is FQNEAQ (reference sequence). V lost 1 base, J lost 3 bases, and 9 bases lay in between. Complete variable domain (other parts from reference TRBV7-9 and TRBJ2-5): DTGVSQNPRHKITKRGQNVTFRCDPISEHNRLYWYRQTLGQGPEFLTYFQNEAQLEKSRLLSDRFSAERPKGSFSTLEIQRTEQGDSAMYLCASSLVLYKETQYFGPGTRLLVL.

The chain carries TRBV19 and TRBJ2-1, with unresolved D. Per the germline V gene, CDR1 is LNHDA and CDR2 is SQIVND (reference sequence). V lost 6 bases and J lost 9, with 24 bases in between. There are 16 residues in the CDR3. The CDR3 region has the DNA TGTGCCAGTAGCCGCCCGGAATTTCCAATGTTGAGTGAGCAGTTCTTC. It codes for CASSRPEFPMLSEQFF.

The J gene is TRBJ1-2, the V gene TRBV20-1; TRBD1 matches 7 bases. This CDR3 is 14 amino acids long. Germline-derived CDR1 and CDR2 are DFQATT and SNEGSKA (reference sequence). V was pared by 0 bases and J by 6 bases, with 7 bases of the junction left unmatched. The CDR3 sequence: CSAREQRQGDGYTF. The CDR3 bases are TGCAGTGCTAGAGAGCAAAGACAGGGCGATGGCTACACCTTC.

A word on this clonotype: The junction and the germline gene differ at one end; a read error may be behind it. V usage is TRBV7-9 and J usage is TRBJ1-2; 7 nucleotides match TRBD1. There are 14 residues in the CDR3. Germline lookup yields CDR1 SEHNR and CDR2 FQNEAQ (reference sequence). CDR3 DNA sequence: TGTACCAGCAGCGTACCAGGGGGGAATTATGGCTACACCTTC. Encoded protein: CTSSVPGGNYGYTF.

The chain joins TRBV20-1 to TRBJ2-3; possible D gene TRBD1, 6 bases. CDR3 length: 12 amino acids. Per germline, CDR1 DFQATT and CDR2 SNEGSKA (reference sequence). V lost 3 bases and J lost 14, with 18 bases in between. In nucleotides, the CDR3 is TGCAGTGCTAGCGCCCCACAGGGATACGCGTATTTT. It translates to CSASAPQGYAYF.

The rearrangement links TRBV6-4 to TRBJ2-3; the D gene is possibly TRBD2 (6 bases). The CDR3 sequence is 16 residues long. The germline V gene encodes CDR1 MRHNA and CDR2 SNTAGT. V lost 5 bases to trimming and J lost 1 base, with 16 bases between them. CDR3: CASSPKSGGRTDTQYF. The CDR3, as DNA: TGTGCCAGCAGTCCTAAGTCCGGGGGACGCACAGATACGCAGTATTTT.

In its sample, this clonotype was seen a few times. The rearrangement uses TRBV2 and TRBJ1-5, with a tentative D call TRBD1 (6 bases). This CDR3 region has 14 residues. CDR1 and CDR2 (germline): SNHLY, FYNNEI. The ends were cut back, 10 bases at V and 4 bases at J, with 17 bases in the middle. The CDR3 DNA reads TGTGCCACCTCACAGGACAGCGGGAATCAGCCCCAGCATTTT. Amino acids: CATSQDSGNQPQHF.

The DNA of the CDR3 is TGCAGTGCTCGGGACAGTCTCAAACCAAGCACAGATACGCAGTATTTT. Protein product: CSARDSLKPSTDTQYF. The chain couples TRBV20-1 to TRBJ2-3; 7 bases are shared with TRBD1. The ends lost 5 bases at V and 0 bases at J; junction bases unmatched: 11. The CDR3 consists of 16 residues. Germline CDR1 reads DFQATT; CDR2 reads SNEGSKA (reference sequence).

This clonotype was found once. The chain uses TRBV20-1 and TRBJ2-1, with TRBD2 identical over 12 bases. This CDR3 is built from 19 residues. The junction had 17 bases not matched to a gene; V was cut back by 6 bases and J by 2 bases. CDR1 and CDR2 from the germline V gene are DFQATT and SNEGSKA (reference sequence). Here the CDR3 DNA reads TGCAGTGCCCACACCACTAGCGGGGGGTCCCGGAGACCCTACAATGAGCAGTTCTTC. Translated: CSAHTTSGGSRRPYNEQFF.

The chain couples TRBV7-2 to TRBJ1-5; 10 nucleotides match TRBD1. V gave up 1 base and J gave up 5 bases; unmatched junction bases: 8. Germline CDR1 SGHTA, CDR2 FQGNSA. CDR3 length: 17 amino acids. CDR3 DNA: TGTGCCAGCAGCTTAGTGAGTGGGACAGGGGATCATCAGCCCCAGCATTTT. Residues: CASSLVSGTGDHQPQHF.

This clonotype occurred a few times. The chain is built from TRBV29-1 and TRBJ2-6; 11 bases align to TRBD1. Germline CDR1 reads SQVTM; CDR2 reads ANQGSEA. V gave up 4 bases and J gave up 0 bases; unmatched junction bases: 2. CDR3 length equals 16 residues. CDR3 in amino acids: CSVAGTGGSGANVLTF. CDR3 DNA sequence: TGCAGCGTTGCGGGGACAGGGGGCTCTGGGGCCAACGTCCTGACTTTC.

The CDR3 spells CASSLAGQGTEKLFF. DNA of the CDR3: TGCGCCAGCAGCTTGGCCGGGCAGGGGACTGAAAAACTGTTTTTT. The chain is built from TRBV5-1 and TRBJ1-4; possible D gene TRBD1, 6 bases. The germline gives CDR1 SGHRS, CDR2 YFSETQ. The CDR3 is 15 amino acids. The V gene lost 0 bases and the J gene lost 7 bases, with 13 bases spanning the gap. Full variable domain (missing parts from reference TRBV5-1 and TRBJ1-4): KAGVTQTPRYLIKTRGQQVTLSCSPISGHRSVSWYQQTPGQGLQFLFEYFSETQRNKGNFPGRFSGRQFSNSRSEMNVSTLELGDSALYLCASSLAGQGTEKLFFGSGTQLSVL.

The chain is built from TRBV7-9 and TRBJ2-2; 8 bases map to TRBD1. The V gene end was trimmed by 5 bases and the J gene end by 6 bases; junction bases not matched to a gene: 2. This CDR3 comprises 13 residues. From germline, CDR1 is SEHNR and CDR2 FQNEAQ (reference sequence). CDR3: CASSTDRAGELFF. Written as DNA, the CDR3 is TGTGCCAGCAGCACGGACAGGGCCGGGGAGCTGTTTTTT. Drawing the rest from reference TRBV7-9 and TRBJ2-2, the complete variable domain is DTGVSQNPRHKITKRGQNVTFRCDPISEHNRLYWYRQTLGQGPEFLTYFQNEAQLEKSRLLSDRFSAERPKGSFSTLEIQRTEQGDSAMYLCASSTDRAGELFFGEGSRLTVL.

This chain connects TRBV12-3 or TRBV12-4 to TRBJ1-2; D possibly corresponds to TRBD1 (5 bases). Trimming stripped 6 bases from V and 2 bases from J, with 13 bases between. CDR3 length: 14 amino acids. In nucleotides, the CDR3 is TGTGCCAGCAGGGCCGCGGGGGTAAACTATGGCTACACCTTC. It specifies CASRAAGVNYGYTF.

This clonotype was counted a few times. The chain uses TRBV18 and TRBJ2-3, with D unresolved. The length of the CDR3 is 15 residues. With 5 bases removed from V and 2 bases from J, the gap between germline ends came to 14 bases. CDR1 is KGHSH and CDR2 is LQKENI in the germline V gene. The chain's CDR3 is CASSASDPNTDTQYF. The DNA for the CDR3 is TGTGCCAGCTCAGCTTCGGACCCTAACACAGATACGCAGTATTTT.

The chain carries TRBV10-3 and TRBJ2-7; 10 bases align to TRBD2. There are 14 residues in the CDR3. J lost 2 bases, V lost 6 bases, and 4 bases had no gene match. Germline V gives CDR1 ENHRY, CDR2 SYGVKD. CDR3 DNA: TGTGCCATCAGCCGGACTAGCGGACCCTACGAGCAGTACTTC. Encoded protein: CAISRTSGPYEQYF.

This sequence joins TRBV20-1 and TRBJ2-3, with D hard to call. The V and J ends lost 8 bases and 2 bases respectively, with 14 bases between them. Germline CDR1 DFQATT, CDR2 SNEGSKA (reference sequence). This CDR3 has 13 residues. The DNA for the CDR3 is TGCAGTCCACTCCGCCTACTCACAGATACGCAGTATTTT. Amino acid sequence: CSPLRLLTDTQYF.

V gene TRBV9 combines with J gene TRBJ2-5; 8 bases agree with TRBD2. J was trimmed by 7 bases and V by 3 bases; bases with no gene match: 11. The V gene's germline CDR1 is SGDLS and CDR2 YYNGEE. This CDR3 contains 15 residues. The CDR3 here is CASSGTSYLRATQYF. The CDR3, as DNA: TGTGCCAGCAGCGGGACTAGCTACCTTCGGGCGACCCAGTACTTC.

The chain joins TRBV29-1 to TRBJ2-7, with D perhaps given as TRBD1 or TRBD2 (6 bases each). Looked up from germline, CDR1 is SQVTM and CDR2 is ANQGSEA. V was cut by 1 base and J by 2 bases, with 12 bases left in between. The CDR3 totals 14 residues. The CDR3 bases are TGCAGCGTTGAAGGGGGCGGGACACCCTACGAGCAGTACTTC. Amino acid sequence: CSVEGGGTPYEQYF.

As to this clonotype: The junction departs from the called germline gene at one end, perhaps through a read error. The rearrangement uses TRBV2 and TRBJ1-2; no firm D call. The CDR3 spans 12 residues. Germline V gene data show CDR1 as SNHLY and CDR2 as FYNNEI. CDR3 nucleotides: TGTGCCAGCGAGAGACGGAGCTATGACTACACCTTC. Translating it yields CASERRSYDYTF.